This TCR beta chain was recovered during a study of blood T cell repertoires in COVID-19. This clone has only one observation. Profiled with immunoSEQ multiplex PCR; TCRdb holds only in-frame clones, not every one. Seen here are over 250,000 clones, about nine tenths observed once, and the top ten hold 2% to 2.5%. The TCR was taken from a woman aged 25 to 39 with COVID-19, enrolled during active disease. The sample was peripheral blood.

The CDR3 DNA reads as TGCAGCGTTGCGCCCGTACTATTGAACACTGAAGCTTTCTTT. This translates into CSVAPVLLNTEAFF. The chain combines TRBV29-1 with TRBJ1-1; D gene ambiguous. Germline lookup yields CDR1 SQVTM and CDR2 ANQGSEA. The V and J ends lost 4 bases and 0 bases respectively, with 12 bases between them. This CDR3 has 14 amino acids.